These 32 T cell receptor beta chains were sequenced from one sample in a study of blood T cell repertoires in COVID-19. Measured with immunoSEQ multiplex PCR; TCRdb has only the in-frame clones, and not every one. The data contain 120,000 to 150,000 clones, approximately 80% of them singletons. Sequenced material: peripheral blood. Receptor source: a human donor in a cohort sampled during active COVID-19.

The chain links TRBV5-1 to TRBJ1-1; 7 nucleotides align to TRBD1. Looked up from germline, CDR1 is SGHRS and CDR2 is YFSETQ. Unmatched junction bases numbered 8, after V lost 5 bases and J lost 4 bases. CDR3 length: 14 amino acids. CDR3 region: CASRILTGRTEAFF. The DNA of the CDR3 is TGCGCCAGCAGAATTTTGACAGGGCGCACTGAAGCTTTCTTT. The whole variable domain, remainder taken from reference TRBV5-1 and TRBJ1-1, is KAGVTQTPRYLIKTRGQQVTLSCSPISGHRSVSWYQQTPGQGLQFLFEYFSETQRNKGNFPGRFSGRQFSNSRSEMNVSTLELGDSALYLCASRILTGRTEAFFGQGTRLTVV.

The CDR3 loop is CASSHVSGGAPEYF. In DNA form, the CDR3 reads TGCGCCAGCAGCCATGTTAGCGGGGGGGCTCCGGAATATTTT. The gene calls are TRBV4-3 and TRBJ2-3; 11 bases are shared with TRBD2. J was trimmed by 15 bases and V by 3 bases; bases with no gene match: 11. The CDR3 is made up of 14 amino acids. From germline, CDR1 is LGHNA and CDR2 YSLEER.

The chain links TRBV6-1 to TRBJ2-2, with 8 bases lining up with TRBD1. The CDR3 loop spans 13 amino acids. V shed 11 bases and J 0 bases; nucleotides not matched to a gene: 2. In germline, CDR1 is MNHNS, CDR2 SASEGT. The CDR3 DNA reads TGTGCCCTGGGACAGGCGAACACCGGGGAGCTGTTTTTT. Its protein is CALGQANTGELFF.

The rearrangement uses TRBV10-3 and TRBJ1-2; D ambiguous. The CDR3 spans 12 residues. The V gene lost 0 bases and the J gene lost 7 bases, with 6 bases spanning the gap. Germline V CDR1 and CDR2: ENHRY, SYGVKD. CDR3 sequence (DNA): TGTGCCATCAGTGAGTCGGCCTCTGGCTACACCTTC. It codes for CAISESASGYTF.

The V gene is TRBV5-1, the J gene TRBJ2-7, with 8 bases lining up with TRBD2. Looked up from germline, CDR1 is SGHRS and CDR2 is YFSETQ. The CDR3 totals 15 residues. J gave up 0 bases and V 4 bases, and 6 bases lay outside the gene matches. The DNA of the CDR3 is TGCGCCAGCAGCCCCCGCGGGGGGCTCTCCTACGAGCAGTACTTC. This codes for CASSPRGGLSYEQYF.

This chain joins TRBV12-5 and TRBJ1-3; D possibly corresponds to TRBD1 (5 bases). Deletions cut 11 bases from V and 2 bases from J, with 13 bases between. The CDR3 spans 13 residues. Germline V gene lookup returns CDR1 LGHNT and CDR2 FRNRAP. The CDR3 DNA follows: TGTGCTGGGGGGGAAGGGCCTGGAAACACCATATATTTT. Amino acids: CAGGEGPGNTIYF.

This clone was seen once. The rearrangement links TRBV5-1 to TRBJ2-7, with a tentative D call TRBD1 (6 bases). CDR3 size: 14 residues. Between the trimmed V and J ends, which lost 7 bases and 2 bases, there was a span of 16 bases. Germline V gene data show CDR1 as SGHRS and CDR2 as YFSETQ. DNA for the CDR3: TGCGCCAGCGGACCAGGGGTTGCGCCCTACGAGCAGTACTTC. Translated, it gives CASGPGVAPYEQYF.

The CDR3 loop is CASSVDTGYNSPLHF. The DNA of the CDR3 is TGTGCCAGCAGCGTCGACACCGGTTATAATTCACCCCTCCACTTT. This chain joins TRBV7-9 and TRBJ1-6, with D hard to call. Trimming removed 5 bases at V and 4 bases at J, with 12 bases between. Looked up from germline, CDR1 is SEHNR and CDR2 is FQNEAQ (reference sequence). This CDR3 has 15 residues.

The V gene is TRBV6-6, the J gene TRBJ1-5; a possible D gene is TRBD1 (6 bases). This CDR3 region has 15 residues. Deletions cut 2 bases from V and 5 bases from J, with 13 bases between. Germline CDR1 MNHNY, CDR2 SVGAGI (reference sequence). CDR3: CASSYTLQGDQPQHF. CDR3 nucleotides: TGTGCCAGCAGTTACACGCTACAGGGAGATCAGCCCCAGCATTTT.

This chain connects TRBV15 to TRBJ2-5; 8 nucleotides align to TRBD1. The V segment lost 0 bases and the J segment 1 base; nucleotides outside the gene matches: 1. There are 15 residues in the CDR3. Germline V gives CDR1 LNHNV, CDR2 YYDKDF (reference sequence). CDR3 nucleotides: TGTGCCACCAGCAGAGAGACAGGGGCCCAAGAGACCCAGTACTTC. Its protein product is CATSRETGAQETQYF.

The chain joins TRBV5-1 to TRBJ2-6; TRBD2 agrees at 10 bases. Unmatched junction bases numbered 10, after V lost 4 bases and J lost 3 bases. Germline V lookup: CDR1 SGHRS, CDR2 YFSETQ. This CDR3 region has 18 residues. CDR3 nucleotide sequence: TGCGCCAGCAGCCCCCAGCGGGGGGGCACTTTTGGGGCCAACGTCCTGACTTTC. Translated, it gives CASSPQRGGTFGANVLTF. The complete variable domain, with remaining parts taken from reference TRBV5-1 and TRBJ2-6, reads KAGVTQTPRYLIKTRGQQVTLSCSPISGHRSVSWYQQTPGQGLQFLFEYFSETQRNKGNFPGRFSGRQFSNSRSEMNVSTLELGDSALYLCASSPQRGGTFGANVLTFGAGSRLTVL.

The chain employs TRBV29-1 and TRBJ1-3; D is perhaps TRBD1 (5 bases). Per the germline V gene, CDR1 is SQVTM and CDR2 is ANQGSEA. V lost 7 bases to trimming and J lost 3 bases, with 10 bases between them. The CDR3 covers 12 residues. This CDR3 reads CSGGDSGNTIYF. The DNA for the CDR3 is TGCAGCGGTGGTGACAGTGGAAACACCATATATTTT.

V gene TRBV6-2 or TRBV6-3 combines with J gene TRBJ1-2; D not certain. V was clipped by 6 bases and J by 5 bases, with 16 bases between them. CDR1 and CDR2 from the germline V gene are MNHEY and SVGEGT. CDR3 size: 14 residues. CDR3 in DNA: TGTGCCAGCAGCCTCGGCGGGGAAGTTTATGGCTACACCTTC. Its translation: CASSLGGEVYGYTF.

In DNA, the CDR3 is TGTGCCAGCAGCTTAAGACAGGGAGGTACCAACGAGCAGTACTTC. Amino acids: CASSLRQGGTNEQYF. The V and J genes are TRBV11-3 and TRBJ2-7; possible D gene TRBD1, 7 bases. The CDR3 loop spans 15 amino acids. The germline V gene encodes CDR1 SGHNT and CDR2 YENEEA. V lost 2 bases, J lost 5 bases, and 16 bases lay in between.

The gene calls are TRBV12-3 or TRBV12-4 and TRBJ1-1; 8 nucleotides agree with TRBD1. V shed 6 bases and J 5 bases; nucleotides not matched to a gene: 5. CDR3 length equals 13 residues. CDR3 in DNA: TGTGCCAGCAGGACAGGGGTGGGGACTGAAGCTTTCTTT. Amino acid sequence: CASRTGVGTEAFF.

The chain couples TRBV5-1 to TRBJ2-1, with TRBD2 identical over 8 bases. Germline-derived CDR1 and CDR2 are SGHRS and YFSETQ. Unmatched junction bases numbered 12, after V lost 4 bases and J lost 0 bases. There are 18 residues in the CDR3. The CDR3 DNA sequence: TGCGCCAGCAGCCCGCGAGGAGGAAGCGGGAGCTCCTACAATGAGCAGTTCTTC. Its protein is CASSPRGGSGSSYNEQFF.

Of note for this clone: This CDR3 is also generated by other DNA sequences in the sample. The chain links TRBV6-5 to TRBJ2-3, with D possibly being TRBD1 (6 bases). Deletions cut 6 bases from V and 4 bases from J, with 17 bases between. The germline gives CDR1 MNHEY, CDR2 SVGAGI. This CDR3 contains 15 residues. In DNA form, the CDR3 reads TGTGCCAGCAGGACCCTGCCTGGGGGCGCAGATACGCAGTATTTT. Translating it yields CASRTLPGGADTQYF.

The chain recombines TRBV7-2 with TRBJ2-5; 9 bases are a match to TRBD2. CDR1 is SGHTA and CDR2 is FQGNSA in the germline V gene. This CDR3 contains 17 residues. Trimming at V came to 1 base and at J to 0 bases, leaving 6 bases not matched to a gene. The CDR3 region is CASSLGTSAVYQETQYF. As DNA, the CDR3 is TGTGCCAGCAGCTTAGGGACTAGCGCCGTGTACCAAGAGACCCAGTACTTC.

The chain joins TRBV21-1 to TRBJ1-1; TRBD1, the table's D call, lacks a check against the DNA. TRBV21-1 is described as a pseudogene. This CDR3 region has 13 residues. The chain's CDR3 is CASSKGPNTEAFF. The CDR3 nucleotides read TGTGCCAGCAGCAAGGGCCCCAACACTGAAGCTTTCTTT.

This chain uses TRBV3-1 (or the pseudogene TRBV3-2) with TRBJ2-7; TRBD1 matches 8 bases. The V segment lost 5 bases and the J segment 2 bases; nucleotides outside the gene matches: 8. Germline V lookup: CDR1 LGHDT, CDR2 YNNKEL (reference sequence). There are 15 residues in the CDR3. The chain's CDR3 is CASSANRGSPYEQYF. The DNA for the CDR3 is TGTGCCAGCAGCGCAAACAGGGGGAGCCCCTACGAGCAGTACTTC.

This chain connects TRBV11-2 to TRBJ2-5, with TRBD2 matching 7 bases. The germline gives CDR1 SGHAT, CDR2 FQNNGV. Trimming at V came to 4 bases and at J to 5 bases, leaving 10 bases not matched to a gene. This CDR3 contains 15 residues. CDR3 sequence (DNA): TGTGCCAGCAGCTCGCGGGGGACTAAGGGGGAGACCCAGTACTTC. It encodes CASSSRGTKGETQYF.

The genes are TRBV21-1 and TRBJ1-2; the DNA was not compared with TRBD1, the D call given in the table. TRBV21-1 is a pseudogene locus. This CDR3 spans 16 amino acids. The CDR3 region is CASSKEVGQVNYGYTF. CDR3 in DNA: TGTGCCAGCAGCAAAGAGGTAGGACAGGTTAACTATGGCTACACCTTC.

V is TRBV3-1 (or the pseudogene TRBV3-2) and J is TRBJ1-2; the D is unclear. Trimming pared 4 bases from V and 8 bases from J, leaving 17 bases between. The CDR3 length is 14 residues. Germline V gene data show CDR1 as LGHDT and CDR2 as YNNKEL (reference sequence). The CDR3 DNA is TGTGCCAGCAGCCGCCACAAGGTCCGAGGGGGCTACACCTTC. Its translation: CASSRHKVRGGYTF.

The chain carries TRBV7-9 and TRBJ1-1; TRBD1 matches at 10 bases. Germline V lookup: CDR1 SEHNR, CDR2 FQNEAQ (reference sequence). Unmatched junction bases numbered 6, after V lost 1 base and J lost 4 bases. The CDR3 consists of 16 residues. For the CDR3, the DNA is TGTGCCAGCAGCTTAGGGCGCCGGGACAGGGGCACTGAAGCTTTCTTT. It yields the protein CASSLGRRDRGTEAFF.

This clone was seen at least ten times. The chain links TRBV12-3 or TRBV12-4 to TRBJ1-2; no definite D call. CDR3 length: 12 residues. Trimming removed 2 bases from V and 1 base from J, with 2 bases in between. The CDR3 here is CASSLHNYGYTF. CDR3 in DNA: TGTGCCAGCAGTTTACATAACTATGGCTACACCTTC.

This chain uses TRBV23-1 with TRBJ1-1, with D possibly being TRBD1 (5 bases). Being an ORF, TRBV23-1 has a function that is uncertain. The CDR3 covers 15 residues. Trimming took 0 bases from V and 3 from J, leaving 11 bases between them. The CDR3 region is CASSQSSPGDTEAFF. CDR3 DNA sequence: TGCGCCAGCAGTCAATCATCCCCGGGGGACACTGAAGCTTTCTTT.

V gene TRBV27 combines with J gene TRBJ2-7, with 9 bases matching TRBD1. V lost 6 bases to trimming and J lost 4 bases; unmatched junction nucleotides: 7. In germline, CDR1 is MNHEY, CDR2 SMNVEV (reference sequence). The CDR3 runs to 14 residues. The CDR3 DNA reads TGTGCCAGCAGAACCCGACAGGGGGGGTACGAGCAGTACTTC. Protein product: CASRTRQGGYEQYF.

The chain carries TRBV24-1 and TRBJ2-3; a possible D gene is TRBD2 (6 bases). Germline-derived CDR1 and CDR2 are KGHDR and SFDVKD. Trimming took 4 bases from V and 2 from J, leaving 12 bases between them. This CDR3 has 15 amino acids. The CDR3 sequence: CATSETGTPTDTQYF. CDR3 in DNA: TGTGCCACCAGTGAAACCGGGACTCCCACAGATACGCAGTATTTT.

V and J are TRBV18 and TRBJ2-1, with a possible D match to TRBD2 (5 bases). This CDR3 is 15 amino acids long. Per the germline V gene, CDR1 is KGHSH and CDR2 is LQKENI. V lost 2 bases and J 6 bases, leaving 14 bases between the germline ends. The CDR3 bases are TGTGCCAGCTCACCAATGAGGACTTCAATCAATGAGCAGTTCTTC. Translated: CASSPMRTSINEQFF.

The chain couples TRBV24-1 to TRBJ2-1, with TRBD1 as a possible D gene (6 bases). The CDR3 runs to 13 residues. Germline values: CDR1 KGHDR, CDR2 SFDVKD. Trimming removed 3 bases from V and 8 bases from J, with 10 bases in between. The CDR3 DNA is TGTGCCACCAGTGATCCACAGGGACATGAGCAGTTCTTC. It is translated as CATSDPQGHEQFF.

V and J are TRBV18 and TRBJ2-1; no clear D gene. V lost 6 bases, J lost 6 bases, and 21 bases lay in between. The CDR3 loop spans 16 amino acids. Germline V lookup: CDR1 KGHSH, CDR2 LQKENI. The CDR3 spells CASSPRPTTGGNEQFF. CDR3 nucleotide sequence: TGTGCCAGCTCTCCGAGGCCCACCACCGGTGGCAATGAGCAGTTCTTC. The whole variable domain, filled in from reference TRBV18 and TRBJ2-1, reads NAGVMQNPRHLVRRRGQEARLRCSPMKGHSHVYWYRQLPEEGLKFMVYLQKENIIDESGMPKERFSAEFPKEGPSILRIQQVVRGDSAAYFCASSPRPTTGGNEQFFGPGTRLTVL.

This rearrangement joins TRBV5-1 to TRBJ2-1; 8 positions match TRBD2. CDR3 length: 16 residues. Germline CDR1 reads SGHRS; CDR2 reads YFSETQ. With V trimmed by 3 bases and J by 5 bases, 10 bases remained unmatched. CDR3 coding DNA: TGCGCCAGCAGCTCCGGGCCACTAGCGGTGAACAATGAGCAGTTCTTC. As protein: CASSSGPLAVNNEQFF.